These 13 T cell receptor beta chains originate from one sample sequenced in a study of beta chain features in type 1 diabetes (dated by TCRdb to about 2018). The library was made by the immunoSEQ multiplex PCR assay. All of the isolated RNA was reverse transcribed with the High Capacity cDNA Reverse Transcription Kit, so expressed TCRB transcripts were sequenced. TCRdb holds this immuneACCESS table with in-frame rearrangements only. Some clones are missing; in checked studies, unresolved V genes explain under half, and the rest has no known cause. Across this sample there are about 360,000 clones, with roughly 13% seen only once. The ten largest account for about 0.017% of the sample. Sequencing input: naive CD4+ T cells from blood. Sample cell subset or site, as interpreted from the label and publication: true naive CD4+ T cells. The receptor set was obtained from a young man in good health.

This chain connects TRBV7-9 to TRBJ1-1; 8 bases are shared with TRBD1. V trimming: 5 bases; J trimming: 5 bases; junction bases outside the gene matches: 16. CDR1 is SEHNR and CDR2 is FQNEAQ in the germline V gene (reference sequence). This CDR3 contains 17 residues. This chain's CDR3 is CASSHVLQGAGPTEAFF. The CDR3 DNA is TGTGCCAGCAGCCATGTGCTTCAGGGGGCCGGGCCAACTGAAGCTTTCTTT. The variable domain in full, with the rest retrieved from reference TRBV7-9 and TRBJ1-1, is DTGVSQNPRHKITKRGQNVTFRCDPISEHNRLYWYRQTLGQGPEFLTYFQNEAQLEKSRLLSDRFSAERPKGSFSTLEIQRTEQGDSAMYLCASSHVLQGAGPTEAFFGQGTRLTVV.

This clone occurred a few times. The V and J genes are TRBV7-2 and TRBJ2-1, with a tentative D call TRBD2 (5 bases). The CDR3 runs to 14 residues. The V gene lost 5 bases and the J gene lost 4 bases, with 12 bases spanning the gap. Germline V gene data show CDR1 as SGHTA and CDR2 as FQGNSA. Here the CDR3 DNA reads TGTGCCAGCAGCCTGAGGAGGATTTACAATGAGCAGTTCTTC. Protein sequence: CASSLRRIYNEQFF.

This clone was picked up a small number of times. V is TRBV29-1 and J is TRBJ1-5; D is unresolved. Trimming pared 4 bases from V and 0 bases from J, leaving 16 bases between. From germline, CDR1 is SQVTM and CDR2 ANQGSEA. The CDR3 spans 16 residues. The CDR3 nucleotides are TGCAGCGTTGCAAGAGGCCAACTTTATAGCAATCAGCCCCAGCATTTT. Its translation is CSVARGQLYSNQPQHF.

CDR3 loop: CASRGMTRALDYGYTF. The CDR3 DNA is TGTGCCAGCAGGGGGATGACCAGGGCCTTGGACTATGGCTACACCTTC. J is TRBJ1-2 and V is TRBV25-1; weak D call: TRBD1 (5 bases). Germline values: CDR1 MGHDK, CDR2 SYGVNS. The V gene lost 6 bases and the J gene lost 3 bases, with 20 bases spanning the gap. The CDR3 runs to 16 residues.

This clone has just a few counts. V gene TRBV25-1 combines with J gene TRBJ1-4, with D possibly TRBD1 on 6 matching bases. Germline V gives CDR1 MGHDK, CDR2 SYGVNS. The CDR3 has 15 amino acids. V lost 3 bases and J 3 bases, leaving 11 bases between the germline ends. The CDR3 spells CASSDTGNPNEKLFF. The CDR3 DNA reads as TGTGCCAGCAGTGACACAGGGAACCCTAATGAAAAACTGTTTTTT.

This clone has a handful of counts. The chain recombines TRBV19 with TRBJ1-2; no clear D gene. Germline V lookup: CDR1 LNHDA, CDR2 SQIVND (reference sequence). The CDR3 is 11 residues long. V lost 6 bases and J lost 3, with 5 bases in between. The CDR3 coding sequence is TGTGCCAGTAGCGGGGACTATGGCTACACCTTC. Protein sequence: CASSGDYGYTF. The full variable domain, with the rest looked up from reference TRBV19 and TRBJ1-2, is DGGITQSPKYLFRKEGQNVTLSCEQNLNHDAMYWYRQDPGQGLRLIYYSQIVNDFQKGDIAEGYSVSREKKESFPLTVTSAQKNPTAFYLCASSGDYGYTFGSGTRLTVV.

This rearrangement joins TRBV15 to TRBJ1-5, with 7 positions matching TRBD1. Germline V gene sequence: CDR1 LNHNV, CDR2 YYDKDF (reference sequence). The CDR3 length is 15 residues. The ends lost 0 bases at V and 5 bases at J; junction bases unmatched: 4. CDR3 protein: CATSRDYDRDQPQHF. CDR3 DNA sequence: TGTGCCACCAGCAGAGATTATGACAGGGATCAGCCCCAGCATTTT.

This clone was detected a few times. The gene calls are TRBV7-2 and TRBJ1-5, with D uncertain. Germline CDR1 reads SGHTA; CDR2 reads FQGNSA. The CDR3 is made up of 13 amino acids. V was clipped by 1 base and J by 6 bases, with 7 bases between them. The CDR3 sequence is CASSLDSVQPQHF. The CDR3 nucleotides read TGTGCCAGCAGCTTAGATTCTGTTCAGCCCCAGCATTTT.

The gene calls are TRBV5-4 and TRBJ2-7, with D perhaps TRBD1 (7 bases). With 2 bases removed from V and 3 bases from J, the gap between germline ends came to 15 bases. Germline CDR1 SGHNT, CDR2 YYREEE (reference sequence). This CDR3 has 15 amino acids. The CDR3 sequence is CASSFRGDSFYEQYF. The CDR3 coding sequence is TGTGCCAGCAGCTTCAGGGGGGATTCCTTCTACGAGCAGTACTTC. Looking up the rest from reference TRBV5-4 and TRBJ2-7 gives the full variable domain: ETGVTQSPTHLIKTRGQQVTLRCSSQSGHNTVSWYQQALGQGPQFIFQYYREEENGRGNFPPRFSGLQFPNYSSELNVNALELDDSALYLCASSFRGDSFYEQYFGPGTRLTVT.

This clone was recorded a few times. This chain uses TRBV20-1 with TRBJ2-7; D remains ambiguous. CDR3 length equals 10 residues. Trimming shortened V by 5 bases and J by 4 bases, and 6 bases separated the two germline ends. The germline gives CDR1 DFQATT, CDR2 SNEGSKA (reference sequence). CDR3 residues: CSAHFYEQYF. The CDR3 nucleotides are TGCAGTGCTCATTTTTACGAGCAGTACTTC.

The chain is built from TRBV28 and TRBJ2-7; a weak D match, TRBD1 (6 bases). V was shortened by 5 bases and J by 8 bases, with 10 bases between the two germline ends. The germline CDR1 and CDR2 sequences are MDHEN and SYDVKM. This CDR3 is 11 amino acids long. The CDR3 region is CASSTRGKQYF. As DNA, the CDR3 is TGTGCCAGCAGTACCAGGGGTAAGCAGTACTTC.

For this clone: At one end the junction does not follow the germline gene, possibly because of a read error. The chain joins TRBV7-7 to TRBJ2-7; the match to TRBD1 covers 7 bases. This CDR3 comprises 14 residues. From germline, CDR1 is SSHAT and CDR2 FNYEAQ (reference sequence). The CDR3 sequence is CASSRDRDSYEQYF. For the CDR3, the DNA is TGTGCTAGCAGCCGCGACAGGGACTCCTACGAGCAGTACTTC.

The chain combines TRBV7-9 with TRBJ1-4; tentative D call: TRBD1 (5 bases). CDR3 length equals 15 residues. V was cut by 6 bases and J by 11 bases, with 22 bases left in between. Looked up from germline, CDR1 is SEHNR and CDR2 is FQNEAQ (reference sequence). Written as DNA, the CDR3 is TGTGCCAGCAGTTTTCGAGGGCAGGGAGGTCTGAAACTGTTTTTT. Encoded protein: CASSFRGQGGLKLFF.